The next 16 T cell receptor beta chains were all read from a single sample in a study of T cell changes during pregnancy in multiple sclerosis. TCRdb keeps only in-frame clones here, not all; method: immunoSEQ multiplex PCR. The sample yields 40,000 to 55,000 clones, around nine tenths seen once. This sample comprised CD4+ T cells from peripheral blood mononuclear cells, obtained before pregnancy. These receptors were obtained from a female donor with multiple sclerosis, enrolled in a pregnancy study.

CDR3 residues: CASSRSRDTIYF. In DNA form, the CDR3 reads TGTGCCAGCTCGCGCTCGAGGGACACCATATATTTT. The chain couples TRBV18 to TRBJ1-3; D is uncertain. The CDR3 contains 12 residues. Between the trimmed V and J ends, which lost 6 bases and 8 bases, there was a span of 11 bases. Looked up from germline, CDR1 is KGHSH and CDR2 is LQKENI. Complete variable domain (other parts from reference TRBV18 and TRBJ1-3): NAGVMQNPRHLVRRRGQEARLRCSPMKGHSHVYWYRQLPEEGLKFMVYLQKENIIDESGMPKERFSAEFPKEGPSILRIQQVVRGDSAAYFCASSRSRDTIYFGEGSWLTVV.

The chain joins TRBV28 to TRBJ2-7, with TRBD2 identical over 7 bases. V shed 7 bases and J 4 bases; nucleotides not matched to a gene: 7. CDR1 is MDHEN and CDR2 is SYDVKM in the germline V gene. This CDR3 has 13 residues. The CDR3 bases are TGTGCCAGCACCCCGGGGGGTGCTTACGAGCAGTACTTC. Translating gives CASTPGGAYEQYF. The full variable domain, rest sourced from reference TRBV28 and TRBJ2-7, is DVKVTQSSRYLVKRTGEKVFLECVQDMDHENMFWYRQDPGLGLRLIYFSYDVKMKEKGDIPEGYSVSREKKERFSLILESASTNQTSMYLCASTPGGAYEQYFGPGTRLTVT.

This clone was counted between two and nine times. V gene TRBV29-1 combines with J gene TRBJ1-4; D gene ambiguous. Germline-derived CDR1 and CDR2 are SQVTM and ANQGSEA. Trimming shortened V by 4 bases and J by 9 bases, and 9 bases separated the two germline ends. The CDR3 has 11 amino acids. CDR3 sequence: CSVGWEKKLFF. The CDR3 DNA reads as TGCAGCGTTGGGTGGGAGAAAAAACTGTTTTTT.

The V and J genes are TRBV28 and TRBJ1-1; D uncertain. CDR1 MDHEN and CDR2 SYDVKM come from the germline V gene. Trimming stripped 2 bases from V and 6 bases from J, with 7 bases between. The CDR3 has 12 residues. The CDR3 sequence is CASSLKGAEAFF. CDR3 nucleotides: TGTGCCAGCAGTTTAAAGGGAGCTGAAGCTTTCTTT.

J is TRBJ2-3 and V is TRBV19; 15 bases are a match to TRBD2. The germline gives CDR1 LNHDA, CDR2 SQIVND (reference sequence). The V and J ends lost 4 bases and 9 bases, in that order; junction bases with no gene match: 2. The CDR3 length is 14 residues. The CDR3 DNA sequence: TGTGCCAGTAGTAGGACTAGCGGGAGGGCCACGCAGTATTTT. Its protein product is CASSRTSGRATQYF.

The chain recombines TRBV19 with TRBJ1-1; D not certain. Germline values: CDR1 LNHDA, CDR2 SQIVND (reference sequence). The CDR3 is made up of 14 amino acids. V was cut by 10 bases and J by 0 bases, with 15 bases left in between. The CDR3 nucleotides are TGTGCCACCACCCGCCGATCTATGAACACTGAAGCTTTCTTT. This codes for CATTRRSMNTEAFF.

A single count supports this clone. This CDR3 is CASSPLLRGTNEKLFF. The CDR3 region has the DNA TGTGCCAGCAGCCCCCTTCTTAGGGGAACTAATGAAAAACTGTTTTTT. The genes are TRBV7-9 and TRBJ1-4, with TRBD1 as a possible D gene (5 bases). Germline V lookup: CDR1 SEHNR, CDR2 FQNEAQ (reference sequence). Trimming pared 5 bases from V and 1 base from J, leaving 14 bases between. The CDR3 spans 16 residues.

V usage is TRBV5-6 and J usage is TRBJ2-7, with 9 bases that match TRBD2. Germline CDR1 reads SGHDT; CDR2 reads YYEEEE. There are 17 residues in the CDR3. The ends lost 4 bases at V and 7 bases at J; junction bases unmatched: 18. The CDR3 DNA follows: TGTGCCAGCAGCGCCCGGGGAGCGGGGGGCCGAGGTGTTGAGCAGTACTTC. Its protein is CASSARGAGGRGVEQYF.

The chain employs TRBV5-8 and TRBJ2-5, with 11 positions matching TRBD1. This CDR3 spans 16 amino acids. The germline V gene encodes CDR1 SGHTS and CDR2 YDEGEE. The V segment lost 7 bases and the J segment 4 bases; nucleotides outside the gene matches: 12. Here the CDR3 reads CASPLRRGTGGETQYF. Written as DNA, the CDR3 is TGTGCCAGCCCACTCCGGCGCGGGACAGGGGGAGAGACCCAGTACTTC.

This chain links TRBV28 with TRBJ2-1, with 10 positions matching TRBD2. Per the germline V gene, CDR1 is MDHEN and CDR2 is SYDVKM. CDR3 length: 15 residues. V gave up 3 bases and J gave up 7 bases; unmatched junction bases: 6. For the CDR3, the DNA is TGTGCCAGCAGTTTTTCTAGCGGGGGACTAAATGAGCAGTTCTTC. This gives the protein CASSFSSGGLNEQFF.

The rearrangement links TRBV15 to TRBJ1-1; D not certain. Trimming stripped 4 bases from V and 4 bases from J, with 16 bases between. Germline V lookup: CDR1 LNHNV, CDR2 YYDKDF (reference sequence). This CDR3 comprises 15 residues. CDR3 protein: CATSTVLGSGTEAFF. The CDR3 nucleotides read TGTGCCACCAGCACGGTGTTGGGGAGTGGCACTGAAGCTTTCTTT.

The chain uses TRBV14 and TRBJ2-1, with D possibly matching TRBD2 (6 bases). The CDR3 has 16 amino acids. Trimming shortened V by 2 bases and J by 0 bases, and 11 bases separated the two germline ends. The germline gives CDR1 SGHDN, CDR2 FVKESK. The CDR3 sequence: CASSQRRGVSYNEQFF. The DNA for the CDR3 is TGTGCCAGCAGCCAAAGACGCGGGGTCTCCTACAATGAGCAGTTCTTC.

The V and J genes are TRBV30 and TRBJ2-2, with D unclear. Trimming stripped 5 bases from V and 4 bases from J, with 11 bases between. Germline CDR1 GTSNPN, CDR2 SVGIG (reference sequence). The CDR3 is 13 residues long. CDR3 region: CAWSIGRTGELFF. Here the CDR3 DNA reads TGTGCCTGGTCTATCGGTCGCACCGGGGAGCTGTTTTTT.

V usage is TRBV2 and J usage is TRBJ1-2; D call uncertain. Per the germline V gene, CDR1 is SNHLY and CDR2 is FYNNEI. This CDR3 region has 13 residues. Trimming cost V 4 bases and J 7 bases, with 13 bases left between them. This CDR3 is CASSVRGPSGYTF. CDR3 coding DNA: TGTGCCAGCAGTGTGAGAGGGCCTTCTGGCTACACCTTC.

This chain joins TRBV29-1 and TRBJ1-1, with 8 bases matching TRBD1. Germline V gene lookup returns CDR1 SQVTM and CDR2 ANQGSEA. V dropped 7 bases and J dropped 2; count of bases not matched to a gene: 3. The CDR3 contains 12 residues. The CDR3 loop is CSAGTGNTEAFF. In DNA form, the CDR3 reads TGCAGCGCTGGGACAGGTAACACTGAAGCTTTCTTT.

This sequence joins TRBV4-2 and TRBJ2-1; 8 bases map to TRBD2. The CDR3 has 16 amino acids. From germline, CDR1 is LGHNA and CDR2 YNFKEQ. V lost 4 bases to trimming and J lost 6 bases; unmatched junction nucleotides: 11. CDR3 DNA: TGTGCCAGCAGCCCGGAAACTAGCGGAGGCGCCAATGAGCAGTTCTTC. It specifies CASSPETSGGANEQFF.